Below, 27 T cell receptor beta chains from the same sample are listed, as sequenced in a study of post-analysis software for immune sequencing data (dated by TCRdb to 2015 to 2017). The library was produced with PCR. Sequencing relied on an Illumina HiSeq 2500. To reduce PCR and sequencing biases, unique molecular identifiers were built into the TCR beta cDNA libraries. TCRdb trimmed the raw reads at Q25, called clones with MiXCR and kept productive beta chains. One record per CDR3 amino acid sequence lists the most common genes and DNA. Within this sample are about 400,000 distinct CDR3 sequences, with less than 40% of them counted one time only. Roughly 13% of the sample comes from the top ten. These TCRs are of unknown antigen specificity. Study-wide findings and limitations: A handful of TRBV segments, including TRBV5-6, TRBV5-1 and TRBV20-1, were significantly more frequent in patients than controls.

Material: blood. The receptors come from a girl aged 10 to 17 with multiple sclerosis.

The chain couples TRBV12-3 or TRBV12-4 to TRBJ2-2; 9 nucleotides agree with TRBD1. The CDR3 is made up of 15 amino acids. V was clipped by 6 bases and J by 5 bases; unmatched bases: 7. The CDR3 here is CASRAGTGKTGELFF. In nucleotides, the CDR3 is TGTGCCAGCAGAGCCGGGACAGGGAAGACCGGGGAGCTGTTTTTT.

There are a few counts of this clonotype. The genes are TRBV12-3 or TRBV12-4 and TRBJ1-2; TRBD1 agrees at 9 bases. Losses at the gene ends were 5 bases for V and 7 bases for J; bases not matched to a gene: 14. CDR3 length: 16 residues. The CDR3 bases are TGTGCCAGCAGTACCCCGACCGGGACAGGGTATAGTGGCTACACCTTC. Translated, it gives CASSTPTGTGYSGYTF.

This clonotype came up a few times. The chain recombines TRBV24-1 with TRBJ2-1; TRBD2 agrees at 7 bases. This CDR3 comprises 17 residues. Per the germline V gene, CDR1 is KGHDR and CDR2 is SFDVKD. The V and J ends lost 5 bases and 4 bases, in that order; junction bases with no gene match: 13. Written as DNA, the CDR3 is TGTGCCACCAGTGGAGCAGGCCGCTCCGGGGGGTACAATGAGCAGTTCTTC. Its translation is CATSGAGRSGGYNEQFF.

This chain joins TRBV7-9 and TRBJ2-2, with TRBD1 matching over 10 bases. This CDR3 is 15 amino acids long. Germline lookup yields CDR1 SEHNR and CDR2 FQNEAQ (reference sequence). With V trimmed by 4 bases and J by 4 bases, 3 bases remained unmatched. The CDR3 sequence is CASSYGTGVTGELFF. The CDR3 DNA reads TGTGCCAGCAGCTACGGGACAGGGGTCACCGGGGAGCTGTTTTTT.

The chain joins TRBV4-2 to TRBJ2-7, with TRBD1 matching 9 bases. The CDR3 contains 15 residues. The germline gives CDR1 LGHNA, CDR2 YNFKEQ. V trimming: 4 bases; J trimming: 0 bases; junction bases outside the gene matches: 4. This CDR3 reads CASSPDRGSSYEQYF. In DNA, the CDR3 is TGTGCCAGCAGCCCCGACAGGGGGAGCTCCTACGAGCAGTACTTC.

This clonotype was counted only a few times. The chain uses TRBV7-9 and TRBJ1-2; 7 bases line up with TRBD1. This CDR3 region has 15 residues. The ends lost 5 bases at V and 5 bases at J; junction bases unmatched: 11. Germline CDR1 reads SEHNR; CDR2 reads FQNEAQ (reference sequence). CDR3 in DNA: TGTGCCAGCAGCGGCGGGCCGGGACAGCCTTATGGCTACACCTTC. The encoded protein is CASSGGPGQPYGYTF.

The rearrangement joins TRBV20-1 to TRBJ1-1; D uncertain. Looked up from germline, CDR1 is DFQATT and CDR2 is SNEGSKA (reference sequence). This CDR3 has 16 amino acids. Trimming removed 0 bases at V and 3 bases at J, with 17 bases between. CDR3 DNA sequence: TGCAGTGCTAGAGATTTAGCCCAACTCAGAGACACTGAAGCTTTCTTT. Amino acids: CSARDLAQLRDTEAFF.

DNA of the CDR3: TGTGCCAGCAGATTCACCAGCTCTGGGGCCAACGTCCTGACTTTC. Residues: CASRFTSSGANVLTF. The genes are TRBV12-3 or TRBV12-4 and TRBJ2-6; D is unresolved. The length of the CDR3 is 15 residues. Between the trimmed V and J ends, which lost 6 bases and 0 bases, there was a span of 9 bases.

V and J are TRBV12-3 or TRBV12-4 and TRBJ1-4, with D possibly matching TRBD1 (6 bases). The CDR3 is 15 amino acids. Between the trimmed V and J ends, which lost 5 bases and 8 bases, there was a span of 18 bases. The chain's CDR3 is CASSALQGGREKLFF. DNA for the CDR3: TGTGCCAGCAGTGCCCTACAGGGAGGGCGGGAAAAACTGTTTTTT.

The gene calls are TRBV4-3 and TRBJ2-3; 14 nucleotides align to TRBD2. The CDR3 has 20 amino acids. J gave up 3 bases and V 1 base, and 12 bases lay outside the gene matches. Germline values: CDR1 LGHNA, CDR2 YSLEER. As DNA, the CDR3 is TGCGCCAGCAGCCAAGGCCCCGGACTAGCGGGGGGCCCTACGACAGATACGCAGTATTTT. Amino acid sequence: CASSQGPGLAGGPTTDTQYF.

This clonotype turned up a few times. The chain combines TRBV29-1 with TRBJ1-2; D might be TRBD1 (6 bases). CDR1 is SQVTM, CDR2 ANQGSEA, per germline. V was cut by 0 bases and J by 4 bases, with 9 bases left in between. This CDR3 is 13 amino acids long. The CDR3 loop reads CSVEDQDSYGYTF. Written as DNA, the CDR3 is TGCAGCGTTGAAGACCAGGACAGCTATGGCTACACCTTC.

This sequence joins TRBV6-5 and TRBJ2-5; unclear D gene. The CDR3 is 17 residues long. Trimming cost V 2 bases and J 4 bases, with 20 bases left between them. Germline CDR1 reads MNHEY; CDR2 reads SVGAGI. The CDR3 spells CASSYPPSLVGLETQYF. CDR3 nucleotide sequence: TGTGCCAGCAGTTACCCTCCAAGTCTTGTTGGTCTAGAGACCCAGTACTTC.

Ten or more counts support this clonotype. The chain has TRBV7-6 and TRBJ2-7, with 7 positions matching TRBD2. The CDR3 runs 14 residues. CDR1 is SGHVS and CDR2 is FNYEAQ in the germline V gene. V was clipped by 1 base and J by 3 bases; unmatched bases: 3. CDR3 DNA: TGTGCCAGCAGCTTAGTGGGGGGGGGCTACGAGCAGTACTTC. Encoded protein: CASSLVGGGYEQYF. Based on the CDR3 plus reference TRBV7-6 and TRBJ2-7, the full variable domain is GAGVSQSPRYKVTKRGQDVALRCDPISGHVSLYWYRQALGQGPEFLTYFNYEAQQDKSGLPNDRFSAERPEGSISTLTIQRTEQRDSAMYRCASSLVGGGYEQYFGPGTRLTVT.

The chain combines TRBV7-3 with TRBJ2-3; 7 nucleotides agree with TRBD2. The CDR3 extends over 14 amino acids. Germline V gene sequence: CDR1 SGHTA, CDR2 FQGTGA. The V segment lost 5 bases and the J segment 2 bases; nucleotides outside the gene matches: 4. The CDR3 coding sequence is TGTGCCAGCAGCGGGGGACTAACCACAGATACGCAGTATTTT. Its protein is CASSGGLTTDTQYF.

The V gene is TRBV5-1, the J gene TRBJ1-2, with TRBD1 as a possible D gene (6 bases). Trimming stripped 2 bases from V and 0 bases from J, with 20 bases between. The length of the CDR3 is 18 residues. Germline CDR1 SGHRS, CDR2 YFSETQ. CDR3 sequence reads: CASSFFRAGQTTNYGYTF. The CDR3 DNA reads as TGCGCCAGCAGCTTCTTCCGGGCTGGACAGACTACTAACTATGGCTACACCTTC.

A single count supports this clonotype. An end of the junction does not agree with germline; a read error may underlie this. V gene TRBV4-3 combines with J gene TRBJ2-3; D is unresolved. CDR1 and CDR2 (germline): LGHNA, YSLEER. This CDR3 is built from 12 residues. The CDR3 is CASSQIKDTRYF. CDR3 coding DNA: TGCGCCAGCAGCCAAATAAAGGATACGCGGTATTTT.

This clonotype was found a few times. CDR3 bases: TGCAGTGCCCCCGAGGACAGCGCGTTACAAGAGACCCAGTACTTC. It encodes CSAPEDSALQETQYF. This chain joins TRBV20-1 and TRBJ2-5, with D tentatively TRBD1 (6 bases). CDR3 length equals 15 residues. V was pared by 6 bases and J by 2 bases, with 19 bases between. The V gene's germline CDR1 is DFQATT and CDR2 SNEGSKA (reference sequence).

This clonotype was found a few times. V usage is TRBV4-1 and J usage is TRBJ2-1, with D perhaps assigned TRBD1 or TRBD2 (5 bases each). CDR1 and CDR2 (germline): MGHRA, YSYEKL. V lost 0 bases and J lost 10, with 10 bases in between. The CDR3 is 13 residues long. The chain's CDR3 is CASSQDLRGEQFF. As DNA, the CDR3 is TGCGCCAGCAGCCAAGATCTCCGGGGCGAGCAGTTCTTC.

This clonotype has just a few counts. The chain links TRBV27 to TRBJ1-5, with TRBD1 matching over 7 bases. Germline trimming cut 5 bases from V and 1 base from J; bases unmatched to any gene: 2. This CDR3 has 14 residues. CDR1 and CDR2 from the germline V gene are MNHEY and SMNVEV (reference sequence). The CDR3 region has the DNA TGTGCCAGCAGTGAGGGACAGAGCAATCAGCCCCAGCATTTT. This sequence encodes CASSEGQSNQPQHF.

This clonotype was seen at least ten times. J is TRBJ1-1 and V is TRBV2, with 7 bases that match TRBD1. The V segment lost 6 bases and the J segment 1 base; nucleotides outside the gene matches: 2. The CDR3 has 13 residues. CDR1 and CDR2 from the germline V gene are SNHLY and FYNNEI. The CDR3 DNA reads TGTGCCAGCAGCCGACAGGGGAACACTGAAGCTTTCTTT. Protein: CASSRQGNTEAFF.

This chain uses TRBV12-3 or TRBV12-4 with TRBJ1-4, with D unresolved. The CDR3 runs 12 residues. V lost 5 bases and J 7 bases, leaving 8 bases between the germline ends. CDR3: CASSPEGEKLFF. The CDR3 coding sequence is TGTGCCAGCAGTCCTGAGGGTGAAAAACTGTTTTTT.

The rearrangement joins TRBV20-1 to TRBJ1-4; unclear D gene. This CDR3 comprises 14 residues. The V gene's germline CDR1 is DFQATT and CDR2 SNEGSKA (reference sequence). V shed 4 bases and J shed 4 bases, with 13 bases lying between them. CDR3 in DNA: TGCAGTGCTACCCGGGGAGGAGGTAATGAAAAACTGTTTTTT. Protein: CSATRGGGNEKLFF.

This clonotype was observed many times. The rearrangement uses TRBV28 and TRBJ2-7; a possible D gene is TRBD2 (5 bases). With 3 bases removed from V and 5 bases from J, the gap between germline ends came to 11 bases. This CDR3 has 13 residues. Germline V lookup: CDR1 MDHEN, CDR2 SYDVKM. The CDR3 region has the DNA TGTGCCAGCAGTTTCGCCGGGGAACACGAGCAGTACTTC. This gives the protein CASSFAGEHEQYF.

V and J are TRBV4-1 and TRBJ2-1; possibly TRBD1 or TRBD2 for D (5 bases each). Germline V gene lookup returns CDR1 MGHRA and CDR2 YSYEKL. Trimming took off 1 base at V and 2 bases at J, with 12 bases between the two ends. The CDR3 runs 16 residues. The chain's CDR3 is CASSQGGPTPYNEQFF. CDR3 nucleotides: TGCGCCAGCAGCCAAGGGGGACCGACACCCTACAATGAGCAGTTCTTC.

The chain uses TRBV12-3 or TRBV12-4 and TRBJ2-2; maybe TRBD1 (6 bases). The V and J ends lost 4 bases and 6 bases respectively, with 12 bases between them. The CDR3 runs to 14 residues. The chain's CDR3 is CASSSLEGAGELFF. CDR3 bases: TGTGCCAGCAGTTCCCTCGAGGGGGCCGGGGAGCTGTTTTTT.

The CDR3 DNA sequence: TGTGCCAGCAGCTTGGATGGGCGCTGGGCTTTCTTT. It codes for CASSLDGRWAFF. The rearrangement links TRBV5-6 to TRBJ1-1, with D unresolved. The V gene's germline CDR1 is SGHDT and CDR2 YYEEEE. V was cut by 0 bases and J by 11 bases, with 11 bases left in between. The CDR3 is 12 amino acids.

The chain uses TRBV6-2 or TRBV6-3 and TRBJ1-1, with 8 positions matching TRBD1. The length of the CDR3 is 14 residues. Losses at the gene ends were 2 bases for V and 5 bases for J; bases not matched to a gene: 4. The germline gives CDR1 MNHEY, CDR2 SVGEGT. In DNA, the CDR3 is TGTGCCAGCAGTTACCCCGGGACAGGAACTGAAGCTTTCTTT. Amino acids: CASSYPGTGTEAFF.